Shown below are 10 T cell receptor beta chains from a single sample sequenced in a study of T cells in Graves' hyperthyroidism and ophthalmopathy. Amplification of TCR beta CDR3 regions used RNA as the template. Primed by the HTBI set, a first-round RT-PCR was run on the TCR CDR3. TCRdb ran MiXCR on the multiplex PCR reads and lists one entry per CDR3 protein. Among hundreds of thousands of distinct CDR3 sequences listed, 40% to 55% were seen once. Specimen: peripheral blood or thyroid tissue (not recorded which). These receptors originate from a woman aged 18-29 years with Graves' hyperthyroidism.

This clonotype showed up just a few times. This chain connects TRBV25-1 to TRBJ1-2; 9 bases align to TRBD1. Germline-derived CDR1 and CDR2 are MGHDK and SYGVNS. V trimming: 3 bases; J trimming: 5 bases; junction bases outside the gene matches: 13. The CDR3 has 17 amino acids. CDR3 in amino acids: CASSDPRTGVFGYGYTF. In DNA form, the CDR3 reads TGTGCCAGCAGTGATCCTAGGACAGGGGTCTTCGGTTATGGCTACACCTTC.

The chain links TRBV20-1 to TRBJ2-7; D gene uncertain. V lost 2 bases and J lost 5, with 10 bases in between. The CDR3 is 12 amino acids. In germline, CDR1 is DFQATT, CDR2 SNEGSKA (reference sequence). CDR3 sequence: CSARRDQDEQYF. The CDR3 nucleotides are TGCAGTGCTAGAAGGGATCAGGACGAGCAGTACTTC.

This clonotype was counted many times. V usage is TRBV29-1 and J usage is TRBJ1-5, with 7 bases aligning to TRBD1. The CDR3 totals 13 residues. Germline trimming cut 6 bases from V and 4 bases from J; bases unmatched to any gene: 6. Germline assignment: CDR1 SQVTM and CDR2 ANQGSEA. The CDR3 DNA is TGCAGCGTCCAGGGGGAGGCTAATCAGCCCCAGCATTTT. It encodes CSVQGEANQPQHF.

The chain carries TRBV15 and TRBJ1-2, with no clear D. Germline V gene lookup returns CDR1 LNHNV and CDR2 YYDKDF (reference sequence). The V and J ends lost 3 bases and 4 bases respectively, with 9 bases between them. The CDR3 is made up of 13 amino acids. CDR3: CATSRALSYGYTF. CDR3 bases: TGTGCCACCAGCAGGGCTCTGAGCTATGGCTACACCTTC.

This clonotype has at least ten counts. The gene calls are TRBV15 and TRBJ2-7; D not certain. The germline V gene has CDR1 LNHNV and CDR2 YYDKDF (reference sequence). The CDR3 totals 12 residues. The V and J ends lost 1 base and 7 bases respectively, with 8 bases between them. This CDR3 reads CATSRVGFEQYF. CDR3 DNA sequence: TGTGCCACCAGCAGAGTTGGGTTTGAGCAGTACTTC.

Here the CDR3 reads CASRQGARDSGSEENQPQHF. CDR3 bases: TGCGCCAGCAGACAGGGAGCTAGGGACTCAGGCTCCGAAGAAAATCAGCCCCAGCATTTT. The chain uses TRBV10-2 and TRBJ1-5; D may be TRBD1 (6 bases). Germline CDR1 and CDR2: WSHSY and SAAADI. Trimming cost V 6 bases and J 4 bases, with 31 bases left between them. This CDR3 is 20 amino acids long.

This clonotype came up many times. The genes are TRBV7-9 and TRBJ1-4; 9 nucleotides agree with TRBD1. Germline values: CDR1 SEHNR, CDR2 FQNEAQ (reference sequence). The CDR3 spans 13 residues. The V and J ends lost 5 bases and 10 bases, in that order; junction bases with no gene match: 5. CDR3: CASSEGQGGKLFF. DNA for the CDR3: TGTGCCAGCAGCGAGGGACAGGGTGGAAAACTGTTTTTT. The full variable domain, rest sourced from reference TRBV7-9 and TRBJ1-4, is DTGVSQNPRHKITKRGQNVTFRCDPISEHNRLYWYRQTLGQGPEFLTYFQNEAQLEKSRLLSDRFSAERPKGSFSTLEIQRTEQGDSAMYLCASSEGQGGKLFFGSGTQLSVL.

The chain combines TRBV2 with TRBJ2-6; TRBD1 matches at 9 bases. V lost 6 bases to trimming and J lost 7 bases; unmatched junction nucleotides: 4. The CDR3 is made up of 14 amino acids. Germline CDR1 SNHLY, CDR2 FYNNEI. The CDR3 coding sequence is TGTGCCAGCAGGAAGACAGGGGGTGCCAACGTCCTGACTTTC. Its protein is CASRKTGGANVLTF.

The CDR3 here is CASSLAGPTHGYTF. In DNA, the CDR3 is TGTGCCAGCAGCTTAGCGGGGCCAACTCATGGCTACACCTTC. The rearrangement joins TRBV7-2 to TRBJ1-2, with D possibly being TRBD1 (5 bases). V was clipped by 0 bases and J by 6 bases, with 11 bases between them. In germline, CDR1 is SGHTA, CDR2 FQGNSA. The CDR3 runs to 14 residues.

This clonotype was seen many times. CDR3 sequence (DNA): TGTGCCACCAGTGATTTGCGGGCGGGGATTGAAGAGCAGTACTTC. Its translation: CATSDLRAGIEEQYF. The rearrangement links TRBV24-1 to TRBJ2-7, with D perhaps matching TRBD2 (6 bases). The CDR3 spans 15 residues. Germline V gene sequence: CDR1 KGHDR, CDR2 SFDVKD. Trimming stripped 0 bases from V and 7 bases from J, with 15 bases between.